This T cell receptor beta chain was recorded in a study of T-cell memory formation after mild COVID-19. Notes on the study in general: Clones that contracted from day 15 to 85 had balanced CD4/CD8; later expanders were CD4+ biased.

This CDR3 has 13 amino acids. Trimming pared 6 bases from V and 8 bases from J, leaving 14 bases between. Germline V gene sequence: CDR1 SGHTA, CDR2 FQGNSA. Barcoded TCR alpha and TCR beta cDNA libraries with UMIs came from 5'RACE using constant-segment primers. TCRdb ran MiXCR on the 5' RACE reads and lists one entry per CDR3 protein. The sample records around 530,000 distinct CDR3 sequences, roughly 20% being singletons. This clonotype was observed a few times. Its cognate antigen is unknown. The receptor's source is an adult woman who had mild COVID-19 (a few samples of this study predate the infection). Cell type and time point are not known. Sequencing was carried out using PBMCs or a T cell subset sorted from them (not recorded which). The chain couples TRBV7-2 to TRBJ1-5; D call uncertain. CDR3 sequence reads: CASSLTGFEPQHF. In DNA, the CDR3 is TGTGCCAGCAGTCTTACGGGTTTCGAGCCCCAGCATTTT.